The next 6 T cell receptor beta chains were all read from a single sample in a study of regulatory T cells in long-lasting Graves disease. HTBI primers from iRepertoire and Arm-PCR of CDR3 regions yielded the TCR beta libraries. From the multiplex PCR reads, TCRdb called clonotypes with MiXCR, one entry per CDR3 protein. The table lists about 220,000 distinct CDR3 sequences, roughly 19% of them singletons, with 10% to 15% in the top ten. Regarding time point: newly diagnosed GD, antithyroid drugs for less than 3 months. The TCR library was prepared using RNA isolated from PBMCs. The same data also contributed to another study, on T cells in Graves' hyperthyroidism and ophthalmopathy.

The sequenced sample was peripheral blood mononuclear cells (PBMCs), obtained at new diagnosis, from a patient treated with antithyroid drugs. The receptors originated from a woman aged 25 to 39 with Graves disease.

This clonotype was recorded many times. This sequence joins TRBV11-2 and TRBJ1-5, with TRBD1 as a possible D gene (5 bases). Germline CDR1 SGHAT, CDR2 FQNNGV. Trimming took off 3 bases at V and 1 base at J, with 7 bases between the two ends. The CDR3 runs to 14 residues. This CDR3 reads CASSLGQSNQPQHF. The CDR3 coding sequence is TGTGCCAGCAGCTTGGGGCAGAGCAATCAGCCCCAGCATTTT.

About this clonotype: A much larger clone is a single base away; this may be a read error. This chain links TRBV5-6 with TRBJ2-2; D unclear. Looked up from germline, CDR1 is SGHDT and CDR2 is YYEEEE. The CDR3 contains 13 residues. The CDR3 region is CVSSWSNTGELFF. The CDR3 DNA follows: TGTGTCAGCAGCTGGTCTAACACCGGGGAGCTGTTTTTT.

This clonotype has ten or more counts. CDR3 coding DNA: TGCGCCAGCGGAGTTCAAGGGGGGGCCTATGGCTACACCTTC. Amino acids: CASGVQGGAYGYTF. J is TRBJ1-2 and V is TRBV5-1; D possibly corresponds to TRBD1 (6 bases). The V and J ends lost 7 bases and 4 bases respectively, with 17 bases between them. The length of the CDR3 is 14 residues. Germline-derived CDR1 and CDR2 are SGHRS and YFSETQ.

As to this clonotype: This is likely an artifact of a read error, given a far larger clone one base away. The chain recombines TRBV11-1 with TRBJ1-1, with D possibly matching TRBD1 (5 bases). This CDR3 contains 14 residues. In germline, CDR1 is SGHAT, CDR2 FQDESV (reference sequence). The CDR3 protein is CASSLAGGGTEASF. The CDR3 nucleotides read TGTGCCAGCAGCTTAGCCGGCGGGGGGACTGAAGCTTCCTTT.

The genes are TRBV5-1 and TRBJ1-4; D perhaps matches TRBD1 (6 bases). Germline CDR1 and CDR2: SGHRS and YFSETQ. The CDR3 runs 14 residues. The V gene lost 5 bases and the J gene lost 5 bases, with 13 bases spanning the gap. CDR3 residues: CASREGGSNEKLFF. In DNA form, the CDR3 reads TGCGCCAGCAGGGAGGGGGGTTCGAATGAAAAACTGTTTTTT.

This clonotype was observed many times. The chain carries TRBV19 and TRBJ1-4; 7 nucleotides agree with TRBD1. The J segment lost 7 bases and the V segment lost 4 bases, leaving 12 bases of the junction unmatched. Germline CDR1 is LNHDA and CDR2 is SQIVND (reference sequence). CDR3 length: 16 residues. Here the CDR3 DNA reads TGTGCCAGTAGTACCGCACAGGGGAAGGCGGGTGAAAAACTGTTTTTT. Its translation: CASSTAQGKAGEKLFF.